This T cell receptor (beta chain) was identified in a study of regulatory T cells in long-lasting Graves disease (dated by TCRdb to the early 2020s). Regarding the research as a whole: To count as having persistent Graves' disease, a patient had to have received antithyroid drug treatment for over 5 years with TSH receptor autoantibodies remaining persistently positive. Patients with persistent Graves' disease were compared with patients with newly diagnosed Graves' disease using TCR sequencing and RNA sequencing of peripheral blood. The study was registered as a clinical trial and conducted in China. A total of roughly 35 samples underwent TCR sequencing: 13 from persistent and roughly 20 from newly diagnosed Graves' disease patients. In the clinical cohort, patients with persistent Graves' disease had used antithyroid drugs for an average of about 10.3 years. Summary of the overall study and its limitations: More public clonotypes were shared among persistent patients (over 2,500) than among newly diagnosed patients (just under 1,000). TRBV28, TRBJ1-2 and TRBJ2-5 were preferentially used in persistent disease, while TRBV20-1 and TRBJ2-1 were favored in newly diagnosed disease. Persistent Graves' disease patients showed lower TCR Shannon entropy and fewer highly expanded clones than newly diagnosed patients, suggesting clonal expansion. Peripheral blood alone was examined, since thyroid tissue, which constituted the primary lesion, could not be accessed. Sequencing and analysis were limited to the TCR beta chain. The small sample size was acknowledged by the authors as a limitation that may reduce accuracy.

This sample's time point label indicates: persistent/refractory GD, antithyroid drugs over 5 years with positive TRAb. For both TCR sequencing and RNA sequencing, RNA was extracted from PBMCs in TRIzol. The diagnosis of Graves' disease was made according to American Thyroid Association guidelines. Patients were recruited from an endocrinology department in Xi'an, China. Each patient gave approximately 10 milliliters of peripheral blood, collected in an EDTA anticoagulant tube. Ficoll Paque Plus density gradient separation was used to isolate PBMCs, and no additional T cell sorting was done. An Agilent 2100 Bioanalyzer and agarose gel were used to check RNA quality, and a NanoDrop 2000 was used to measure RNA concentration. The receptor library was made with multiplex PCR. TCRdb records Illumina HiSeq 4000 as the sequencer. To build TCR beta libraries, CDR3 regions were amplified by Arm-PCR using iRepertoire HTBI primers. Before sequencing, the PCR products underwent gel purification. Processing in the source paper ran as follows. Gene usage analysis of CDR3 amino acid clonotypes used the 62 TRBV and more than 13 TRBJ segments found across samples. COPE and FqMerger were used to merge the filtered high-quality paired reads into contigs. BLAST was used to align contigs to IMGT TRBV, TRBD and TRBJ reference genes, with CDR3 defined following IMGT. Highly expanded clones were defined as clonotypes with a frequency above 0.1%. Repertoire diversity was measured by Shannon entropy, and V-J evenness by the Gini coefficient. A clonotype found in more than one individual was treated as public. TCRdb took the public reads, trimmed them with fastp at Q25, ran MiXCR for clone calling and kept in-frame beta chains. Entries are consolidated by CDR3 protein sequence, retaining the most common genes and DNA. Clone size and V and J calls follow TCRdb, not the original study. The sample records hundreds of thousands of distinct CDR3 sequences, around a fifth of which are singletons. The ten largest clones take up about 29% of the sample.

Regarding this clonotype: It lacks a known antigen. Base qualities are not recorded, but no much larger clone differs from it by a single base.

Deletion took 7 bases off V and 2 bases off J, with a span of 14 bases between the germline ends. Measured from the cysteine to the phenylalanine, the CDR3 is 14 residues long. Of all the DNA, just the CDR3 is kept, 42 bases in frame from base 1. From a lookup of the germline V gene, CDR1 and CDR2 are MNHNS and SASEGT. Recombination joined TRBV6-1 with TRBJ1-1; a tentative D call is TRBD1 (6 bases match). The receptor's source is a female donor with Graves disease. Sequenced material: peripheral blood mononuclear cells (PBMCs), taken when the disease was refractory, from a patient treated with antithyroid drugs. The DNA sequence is TGTGCCAGCAAGCCGACCGGGACAAACACTGAAGCTTTCTTT. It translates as CASKPTGTNTEAFF.